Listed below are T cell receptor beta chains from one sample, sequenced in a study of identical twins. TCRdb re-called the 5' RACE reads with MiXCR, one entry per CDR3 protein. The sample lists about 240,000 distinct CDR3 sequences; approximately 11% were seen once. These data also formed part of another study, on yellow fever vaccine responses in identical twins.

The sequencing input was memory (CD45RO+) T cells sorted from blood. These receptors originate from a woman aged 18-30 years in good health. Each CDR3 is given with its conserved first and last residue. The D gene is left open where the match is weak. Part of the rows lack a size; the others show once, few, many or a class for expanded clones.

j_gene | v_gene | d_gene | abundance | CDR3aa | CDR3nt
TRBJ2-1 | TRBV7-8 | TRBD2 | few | CASSLGGLAVWGSYNEQFF | TGTGCCAGCAGCTTAGGAGGACTAGCGGTTTGGGGCTCCTACAATGAGCAGTTCTTC
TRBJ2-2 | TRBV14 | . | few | CASSRLLGTGELFF | TGTGCCAGCAGCCGGCTACTGGGCACCGGGGAGCTGTTTTTT
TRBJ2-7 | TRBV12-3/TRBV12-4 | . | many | CASRLGTLNLGPYEQYF | TGTGCCAGCAGACTGGGGACCCTAAACTTGGGTCCCTACGAGCAGTACTTC
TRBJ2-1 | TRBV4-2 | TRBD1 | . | CASSQDETGIHNEQFF | TGTGCCAGCAGCCAAGATGAGACAGGGATCCACAATGAGCAGTTCTTC
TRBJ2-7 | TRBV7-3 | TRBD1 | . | CASSSGQSPYEQYF | TGTGCCAGCAGCTCGGGACAGAGTCCCTACGAGCAGTACTTC
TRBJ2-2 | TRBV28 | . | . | CASSPLRGSTGRTAGELFF | TGTGCCAGCAGTCCCCTCCGGGGCTCAACAGGACGCACGGCCGGGGAGCTGTTTTTT
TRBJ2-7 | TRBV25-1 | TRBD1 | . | CASSRQGFSEQYF | TGTGCCAGCAGCCGACAGGGGTTCAGCGAGCAGTACTTC
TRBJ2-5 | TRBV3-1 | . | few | CASRPRDRKLETQYF | TGTGCCAGCAGGCCCCGTGACAGGAAGCTGGAGACCCAGTACTTC
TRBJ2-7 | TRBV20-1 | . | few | CSADGQGHEQYF | TGCAGTGCGGACGGGCAGGGCCACGAGCAGTACTTC
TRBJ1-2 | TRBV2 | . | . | CASVENYGYTF | TGTGCCAGCGTGGAGAACTATGGCTACACCTTC
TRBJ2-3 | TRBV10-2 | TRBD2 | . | CASRWGTSGRASTDTQYF | TGCGCCAGCAGATGGGGGACTAGCGGGAGGGCTAGCACAGATACGCAGTATTTT
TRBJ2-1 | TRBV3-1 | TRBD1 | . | CASSRWDRWDNEQFF | TGTGCCAGCAGCCGATGGGACAGGTGGGACAATGAGCAGTTCTTC
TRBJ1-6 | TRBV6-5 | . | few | CASSYSNEGSGSPLHF | TGTGCCAGCAGTTACTCGAATGAGGGCTCTGGGTCACCCCTCCACTTT
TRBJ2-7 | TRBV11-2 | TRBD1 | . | CASSRRDSKYEQYF | TGTGCCAGCAGCCGCCGGGACAGCAAGTACGAGCAGTACTTC
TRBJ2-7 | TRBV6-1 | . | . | CASRWTVLTSSYEQYF | TGTGCCAGCAGATGGACAGTACTAACGAGCTCCTACGAGCAGTACTTC
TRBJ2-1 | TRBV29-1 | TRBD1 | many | CSAADRGRYNEQFF | TGCAGCGCCGCGGACAGGGGGCGTTACAATGAGCAGTTCTTC
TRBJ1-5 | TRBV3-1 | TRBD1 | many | CASSQGAGGGQPQHF | TGTGCCAGCAGCCAAGGGGCAGGGGGCGGTCAGCCCCAGCATTTT
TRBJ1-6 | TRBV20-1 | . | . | CSAILQPGGNSPLHF | TGCAGTGCTATACTCCAGCCGGGTGGAAATTCACCCCTCCACTTT
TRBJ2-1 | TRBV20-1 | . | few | CSARDWRLTGNEQFF | TGCAGTGCTAGAGATTGGAGACTAACGGGAAATGAGCAGTTCTTC
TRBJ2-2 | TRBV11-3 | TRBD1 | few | CASSGQGSTGELFF | TGTGCCAGCTCGGGACAGGGAAGCACCGGGGAGCTGTTTTTT
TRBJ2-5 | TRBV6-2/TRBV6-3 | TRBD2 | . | CASSPGDGGAETQYF | TGTGCCAGCAGTCCCGGGGACGGGGGGGCAGAGACCCAGTACTTC
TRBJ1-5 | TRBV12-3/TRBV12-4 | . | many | CASSLGVGNNQPQHF | TGTGCCAGCAGTTTAGGGGTAGGGAACAATCAGCCCCAGCATTTT
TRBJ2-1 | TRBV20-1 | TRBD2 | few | CSARDRIAGINEQFF | TGCAGTGCTAGAGATCGGATAGCGGGGATCAATGAGCAGTTCTTC
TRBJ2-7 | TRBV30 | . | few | CAWSVPGGEQYF | TGTGCCTGGAGTGTACCCGGAGGCGAGCAGTACTTC
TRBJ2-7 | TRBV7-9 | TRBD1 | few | CASSGGTGVREQYF | TGTGCCAGCTCAGGTGGGACAGGGGTCCGCGAGCAGTACTTC
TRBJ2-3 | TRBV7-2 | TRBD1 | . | CASSLEGTGRLDTQYF | TGTGCCAGCAGCTTGGAGGGGACAGGGCGTTTAGATACGCAGTATTTT
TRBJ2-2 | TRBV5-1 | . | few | CASSLTGLTGELFF | TGCGCCAGCAGCTTGACAGGACTCACCGGGGAGCTGTTTTTT
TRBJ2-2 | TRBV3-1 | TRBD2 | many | CASSQERLAGLWELFF | TGTGCCAGCAGCCAAGAGCGGTTAGCGGGCCTCTGGGAGCTGTTTTTT
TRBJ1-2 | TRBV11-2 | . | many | CASSFPGTNGYTF | TGTGCCAGCAGCTTCCCCGGGACGAACGGCTACACCTTC
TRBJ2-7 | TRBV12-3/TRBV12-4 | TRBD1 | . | CASRLRQGYEQYF | TGTGCCAGCCGTTTACGACAGGGCTACGAGCAGTACTTC
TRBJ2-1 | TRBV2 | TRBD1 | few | CASSYRGPSYNEQFF | TGTGCCAGCAGTTACAGGGGACCCTCCTACAATGAGCAGTTCTTC
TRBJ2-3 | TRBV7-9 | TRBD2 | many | CASSESTGTSGTQYF | TGTGCCAGCAGCGAATCCACCGGGACTAGCGGGACGCAGTATTTT
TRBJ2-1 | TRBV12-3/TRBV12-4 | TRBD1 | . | CATGYNEQFF | TGTGCGACAGGGTACAATGAGCAGTTCTTC
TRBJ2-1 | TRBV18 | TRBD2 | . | CASSPVAGTYNEQFF | TGTGCCAGCTCACCAGTAGCGGGCACCTACAATGAGCAGTTCTTC
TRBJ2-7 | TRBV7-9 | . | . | CAYTPGGTGQYF | TGTGCGTATACTCCAGGGGGGACGGGACAGTACTTC
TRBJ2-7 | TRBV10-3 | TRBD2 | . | CAISESASGGHEQYF | TGTGCCATCAGTGAGTCCGCTAGCGGGGGACACGAGCAGTACTTC
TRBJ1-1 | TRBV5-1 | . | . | CASSLAARGNTEAFF | TGCGCCAGCAGCTTGGCCGCGAGGGGGAACACTGAAGCTTTCTTT
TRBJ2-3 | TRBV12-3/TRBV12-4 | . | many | CASSSGVETQYF | TGTGCCAGCAGTTCCGGGGTGGAAACGCAGTATTTT
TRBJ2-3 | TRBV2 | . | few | CASSEAGRSTDTQYF | TGTGCCAGCAGTGAAGCTGGCAGGAGCACAGATACGCAGTATTTT
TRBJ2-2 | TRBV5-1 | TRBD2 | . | CASSHSGETTGELFF | TGCGCCAGCAGCCATAGCGGGGAAACCACCGGGGAGCTGTTTTTT
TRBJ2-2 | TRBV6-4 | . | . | CASSDELTGELFF | TGTGCCAGCAGTGACGAATTGACCGGGGAGCTGTTTTTT
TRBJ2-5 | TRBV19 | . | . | CASSTSTYGETQYF | TGTGCCAGTAGTACGTCAACCTACGGGGAGACCCAGTACTTC
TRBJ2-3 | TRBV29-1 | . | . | CSVAGTSATDTQYF | TGCAGCGTGGCCGGGACAAGCGCCACAGATACGCAGTATTTT
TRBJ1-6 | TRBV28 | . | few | CASTSQLGSPLHF | TGTGCCAGCACCTCGCAATTAGGCTCACCCCTCCACTTT
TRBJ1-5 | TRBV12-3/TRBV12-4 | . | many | CASSFTGANQPQHF | TGTGCCAGCAGTTTCACAGGTGCCAATCAGCCCCAGCATTTT
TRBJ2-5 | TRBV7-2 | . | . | CASSLAWGVQETQYF | TGTGCCAGCAGCTTAGCGTGGGGGGTTCAAGAGACCCAGTACTTC
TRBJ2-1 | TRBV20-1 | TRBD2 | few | CSAPGGAGSYNEQFF | TGCAGTGCTCCCGGGGGGGCGGGCTCCTACAATGAGCAGTTCTTC
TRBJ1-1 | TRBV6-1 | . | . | CASSARVHTEAFF | TGTGCCAGCAGTGCACGAGTACACACTGAAGCTTTCTTT
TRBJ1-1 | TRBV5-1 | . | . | CASSVVPMNTEAFF | TGCGCCAGCAGCGTCGTCCCCATGAACACTGAAGCTTTCTTT
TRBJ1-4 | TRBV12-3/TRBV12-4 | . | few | CASSFHGVREKLFF | TGTGCCAGCAGTTTTCACGGGGTACGCGAAAAACTGTTTTTT
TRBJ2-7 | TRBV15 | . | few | CATSRAKETYEQYF | TGTGCCACCAGCAGGGCTAAGGAAACCTACGAGCAGTACTTC
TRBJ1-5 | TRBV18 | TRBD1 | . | CASSPSGQGFDQPQHF | TGTGCCAGCTCACCCTCGGGACAGGGGTTCGATCAGCCCCAGCATTTT
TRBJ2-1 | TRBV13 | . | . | CASSLGQSPSYNEQFF | TGTGCCAGCAGCTTAGGGCAGTCTCCCTCCTACAATGAGCAGTTCTTC
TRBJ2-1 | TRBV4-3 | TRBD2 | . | CASSQGAAGAGDEQFF | TGCGCCAGCAGCCAAGGAGCAGCGGGAGCGGGGGATGAGCAGTTCTTC
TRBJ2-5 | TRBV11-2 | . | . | CASSFRRGRETQYF | TGTGCCAGCAGCTTCCGGCGGGGGCGGGAGACCCAGTACTTC
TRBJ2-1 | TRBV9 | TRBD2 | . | CASSAWTSDNGQFF | TGTGCCAGCAGCGCCTGGACTAGCGACAATGGGCAGTTCTTC
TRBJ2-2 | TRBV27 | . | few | CASGTANTGELFF | TGTGCCAGTGGGACGGCGAACACCGGGGAGCTGTTTTTT
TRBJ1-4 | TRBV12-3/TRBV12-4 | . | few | CASTLGAREKLFF | TGTGCCAGCACCCTGGGGGCCCGGGAAAAACTGTTTTTT